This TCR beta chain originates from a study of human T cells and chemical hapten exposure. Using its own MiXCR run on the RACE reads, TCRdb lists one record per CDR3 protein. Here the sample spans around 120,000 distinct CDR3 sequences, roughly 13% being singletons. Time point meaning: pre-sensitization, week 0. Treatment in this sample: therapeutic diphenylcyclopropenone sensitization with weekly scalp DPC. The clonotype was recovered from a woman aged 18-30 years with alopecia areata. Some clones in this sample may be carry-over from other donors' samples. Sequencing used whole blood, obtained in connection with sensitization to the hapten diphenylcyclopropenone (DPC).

In DNA, the CDR3 is TGTGCCAGCAGCCTGTCCGGGCGCAGGAATGAGCAGTTCTTC. This translates into CASSLSGRRNEQFF. V usage is TRBV6-5 and J usage is TRBJ2-1; D is undetermined. The CDR3 spans 14 residues. Per germline, CDR1 MNHEY and CDR2 SVGAGI. V was cut by 6 bases and J by 7 bases, with 16 bases left in between.